The 25 T cell receptor beta chains below were found in one sample sequenced in a study of blood T cell repertoires in COVID-19. Produced via immunoSEQ multiplex PCR; TCRdb's table is partial and in-frame only. The sample has fewer than 350,000 clones; approximately 91% are singletons. Sequencing was done on a sample of PBMCs or T cells enriched from blood (not recorded which). The receptors here all came from a woman between 35 and 50 years old with acute COVID-19.

The chain employs TRBV28 and TRBJ2-7, with 8 bases fitting TRBD2. The CDR3 loop spans 13 amino acids. V lost 4 bases and J lost 5; bases outside the gene matches: 4. Germline V gene lookup returns CDR1 MDHEN and CDR2 SYDVKM. The CDR3 spells CASSSGTSHEQYF. The CDR3 DNA reads as TGTGCCAGCAGTTCCGGGACTAGTCACGAGCAGTACTTC.

V gene TRBV7-9 combines with J gene TRBJ2-1; the match to TRBD1 covers 9 bases. Germline V gives CDR1 SEHNR, CDR2 FQNEAQ (reference sequence). J lost 10 bases, V lost 6 bases, and 16 bases had no gene match. This CDR3 contains 16 residues. The CDR3 DNA sequence: TGTGCCAGCAGTCTAGACAGGGGGTTTCGCAATGGCGAGCAGTTCTTC. Translated: CASSLDRGFRNGEQFF.

The chain couples TRBV7-9 to TRBJ1-4; 9 bases align to TRBD1. Per the germline V gene, CDR1 is SEHNR and CDR2 is FQNEAQ (reference sequence). V shed 8 bases, J shed 4 bases, and the junction held 8 bases outside the gene matches. This CDR3 contains 15 residues. The CDR3 sequence is CASHGTGSNNEKLFF. The CDR3 bases are TGTGCCAGCCACGGGACAGGGTCCAATAATGAAAAACTGTTTTTT.

V is TRBV6-2 or TRBV6-3 and J is TRBJ2-7; 9 nucleotides agree with TRBD2. The CDR3 spans 15 residues. The V gene end was trimmed by 3 bases and the J gene end by 2 bases; junction bases not matched to a gene: 5. Germline loops: CDR1 MNHEY, CDR2 SVGEGT. This CDR3 is CASSYGSSGAYEQYF. The DNA of the CDR3 is TGTGCCAGCAGTTATGGGTCTAGCGGGGCCTACGAGCAGTACTTC.

The sample holds a few counts of this clone. This chain joins TRBV15 and TRBJ2-1, with 8 nucleotides matching TRBD1. With 0 bases clipped from V and 5 bases from J, the junction kept 3 bases outside the gene matches. This CDR3 spans 15 amino acids. The V gene's germline CDR1 is LNHNV and CDR2 YYDKDF (reference sequence). The CDR3 coding sequence is TGTGCCACCAGCAGAGATGACAGGGGCGACAATGAGCAGTTCTTC. The encoded protein is CATSRDDRGDNEQFF.

The CDR3 loop is CASSLHSNSPLHF. For the CDR3, the DNA is TGTGCCAGCAGTTTACACAGTAATTCACCCCTCCACTTT. The V gene is TRBV28, the J gene TRBJ1-6; D is undetermined. CDR3 length: 13 residues. The germline gives CDR1 MDHEN, CDR2 SYDVKM. With 2 bases removed from V and 6 bases from J, the gap between germline ends came to 5 bases.

The rearrangement uses TRBV5-4 and TRBJ2-2, with 9 bases matching TRBD2. The CDR3 has 18 amino acids. Germline trimming cut 6 bases from V and 7 bases from J; bases unmatched to any gene: 19. Germline V CDR1 and CDR2: SGHNT, YYREEE (reference sequence). CDR3 residues: CASTLGLGAGGPSGELFF. In nucleotides, the CDR3 is TGTGCCAGCACCCTGGGACTAGGGGCGGGGGGGCCGAGCGGGGAGCTGTTTTTT.

The genes are TRBV19 and TRBJ2-3; D not resolved. The V end was cut by 3 bases, the J end by 0 bases, with 7 bases between. The CDR3 sequence is 14 residues long. The germline V gene encodes CDR1 LNHDA and CDR2 SQIVND (reference sequence). The CDR3 sequence: CASSIATSTDTQYF. For the CDR3, the DNA is TGTGCCAGTAGTATCGCGACTAGCACAGATACGCAGTATTTT.

The rearrangement joins TRBV30 to TRBJ2-1; TRBD1 matches at 8 bases. The CDR3 runs 13 residues. The J segment lost 5 bases and the V segment lost 2 bases, leaving 2 bases of the junction unmatched. Germline CDR1 is GTSNPN and CDR2 is SVGIG (reference sequence). CDR3 loop: CAWSTGGNNEQFF. For the CDR3, the DNA is TGTGCCTGGAGTACAGGGGGAAACAATGAGCAGTTCTTC.

The chain joins TRBV2 to TRBJ2-5; TRBD1 aligns across 7 bases. J gave up 5 bases and V 6 bases, and 9 bases lay outside the gene matches. Germline loops: CDR1 SNHLY, CDR2 FYNNEI. The CDR3 covers 14 residues. CDR3 sequence reads: CASRGDRVMETQYF. Here the CDR3 DNA reads TGTGCCAGCAGAGGAGACAGGGTTATGGAGACCCAGTACTTC. The full variable domain, its missing parts supplied by reference TRBV2 and TRBJ2-5, is EPEVTQTPSHQVTQMGQEVILRCVPISNHLYFYWYRQILGQKVEFLVSFYNNEISEKSEIFDDQFSVERPDGSNFTLKIRSTKLEDSAMYFCASRGDRVMETQYFGPGTRLLVL.

CDR3 amino acids: CSVTFGRAEAFF. The DNA for the CDR3 is TGCAGCGTAACTTTTGGGAGGGCTGAAGCTTTCTTT. The genes are TRBV29-1 and TRBJ1-1; D uncertain. The CDR3 covers 12 residues. Per the germline V gene, CDR1 is SQVTM and CDR2 is ANQGSEA. V lost 6 bases to trimming and J lost 6 bases, with 14 bases between them.

This chain uses TRBV9 with TRBJ2-3, with D possibly matching TRBD1 (6 bases). Trimming removed 0 bases from V and 1 base from J, with 12 bases in between. This CDR3 contains 16 residues. From germline, CDR1 is SGDLS and CDR2 YYNGEE. CDR3 amino acids: CASSVVGARGTDTQYF. The CDR3 bases are TGTGCCAGCAGCGTAGTGGGGGCACGAGGCACAGATACGCAGTATTTT.

The chain is built from TRBV2 and TRBJ1-1, with D perhaps TRBD1 (5 bases). V was shortened by 6 bases and J by 5 bases, with 10 bases between the two germline ends. Germline CDR1 reads SNHLY; CDR2 reads FYNNEI. The CDR3 is made up of 12 amino acids. The CDR3 protein is CASRLTVTEAFF. For the CDR3, the DNA is TGTGCCAGCAGGCTGACAGTAACTGAAGCTTTCTTT.

CDR3 region: CASSPGTSGKGETQYF. For the CDR3, the DNA is TGCGCCAGCAGCCCCGGGACTAGCGGGAAGGGGGAGACCCAGTACTTC. V usage is TRBV5-1 and J usage is TRBJ2-5, with 13 positions matching TRBD2. J gave up 5 bases and V 4 bases, and 8 bases lay outside the gene matches. This CDR3 spans 16 amino acids. The germline CDR1 and CDR2 sequences are SGHRS and YFSETQ.

The chain employs TRBV20-1 and TRBJ2-2, with a tentative D call TRBD1 (6 bases). CDR3 length equals 14 residues. Germline CDR1 is DFQATT and CDR2 is SNEGSKA (reference sequence). Trimming shortened V by 3 bases and J by 1 base, and 9 bases separated the two germline ends. In DNA form, the CDR3 reads TGCAGTGCTAGTACAGGGTGGAACACCGGGGAGCTGTTTTTT. Translation gives CSASTGWNTGELFF.

The rearrangement uses TRBV5-8 and TRBJ2-2; maybe TRBD2 (5 bases). Trimming stripped 0 bases from V and 5 bases from J, with 14 bases between. Per the germline V gene, CDR1 is SGHTS and CDR2 is YDEGEE. CDR3 length: 16 residues. CDR3 nucleotide sequence: TGTGCCAGCAGCTTGGTGCTAGCTGTACGGACCGGGGAGCTGTTTTTT. It is translated as CASSLVLAVRTGELFF.

The chain employs TRBV19 and TRBJ1-5, with unresolved D. The CDR3 is made up of 12 amino acids. Germline-derived CDR1 and CDR2 are LNHDA and SQIVND (reference sequence). Trimming took off 3 bases at V and 7 bases at J, with 7 bases between the two ends. CDR3 protein: CASSIREQPQHF. CDR3 nucleotide sequence: TGTGCCAGTAGTATTCGGGAACAGCCCCAGCATTTT.

The rearrangement uses TRBV6-9 and TRBJ1-1, with unresolved D. This CDR3 comprises 14 residues. From germline, CDR1 is MNHGY and CDR2 SVAAGI. With 6 bases removed from V and 2 bases from J, the gap between germline ends came to 13 bases. The CDR3, as DNA: TGTGCCAGCAGGCACCGGGAGGGAAACACTGAAGCTTTCTTT. It translates to CASRHREGNTEAFF.

This rearrangement joins TRBV7-7 to TRBJ1-2; 9 bases match TRBD1. V shed 4 bases, J shed 1 base, and the junction held 10 bases outside the gene matches. This CDR3 is built from 17 residues. The germline V gene encodes CDR1 SSHAT and CDR2 FNYEAQ (reference sequence). The CDR3 nucleotides are TGTGCCAGCAGCTACTACATCGCGGGACAGGGTAACTATGGCTACACCTTC. Amino acids: CASSYYIAGQGNYGYTF.

This clone was counted a single time. The gene calls are TRBV9 and TRBJ1-4; 9 nucleotides match TRBD1. V was pared by 3 bases and J by 8 bases, with 8 bases of the junction left unmatched. Germline lookup yields CDR1 SGDLS and CDR2 YYNGEE. The CDR3 length is 15 residues. The CDR3 region is CASSGDRVAGEKLFF. The CDR3 nucleotides are TGTGCCAGCAGCGGGGACAGGGTCGCGGGAGAAAAACTGTTTTTT.

The chain's CDR3 is CASGRWPIDRGENNEQFF. CDR3 sequence (DNA): TGTGCCAGCGGAAGGTGGCCTATCGACAGGGGAGAAAACAATGAGCAGTTCTTC. V is TRBV7-9 and J is TRBJ2-1, with 8 nucleotides matching TRBD1. Germline V gives CDR1 SEHNR, CDR2 FQNEAQ (reference sequence). This CDR3 spans 18 amino acids. The V gene end was trimmed by 8 bases and the J gene end by 5 bases; junction bases not matched to a gene: 20.

V usage is TRBV29-1 and J usage is TRBJ2-5; 12 bases are shared with TRBD2. Germline V gene lookup returns CDR1 SQVTM and CDR2 ANQGSEA. V dropped 5 bases and J dropped 9; count of bases not matched to a gene: 10. This CDR3 comprises 14 residues. This chain's CDR3 is CSVSLAGGHIPQYF. In DNA form, the CDR3 reads TGCAGCGTTTCGCTAGCGGGAGGGCATATCCCCCAGTACTTC.

The rearrangement links TRBV5-1 to TRBJ2-5; the D gene is possibly TRBD1 (5 bases). Germline values: CDR1 SGHRS, CDR2 YFSETQ. Trimming took 1 base from V and 1 from J, leaving 11 bases between them. The CDR3 is made up of 15 amino acids. The CDR3 coding sequence is TGCGCCAGCAGCTTGATGGACAACTCCCAAGAGACCCAGTACTTC. It is translated as CASSLMDNSQETQYF. Supplemented by reference TRBV5-1 and TRBJ2-5, the full variable domain reads KAGVTQTPRYLIKTRGQQVTLSCSPISGHRSVSWYQQTPGQGLQFLFEYFSETQRNKGNFPGRFSGRQFSNSRSEMNVSTLELGDSALYLCASSLMDNSQETQYFGPGTRLLVL.

The chain carries TRBV4-2 and TRBJ2-7, with D unclear. From germline, CDR1 is LGHNA and CDR2 YNFKEQ. The V gene lost 2 bases and the J gene lost 0 bases, with 17 bases spanning the gap. This CDR3 spans 17 amino acids. The CDR3 region has the DNA TGTGCCAGCAGCCAAACCCCCCGTCCTACTACCTCCTACGAGCAGTACTTC. This encodes CASSQTPRPTTSYEQYF.

V usage is TRBV6-6 and J usage is TRBJ2-1; D may be TRBD2 (5 bases). V was cut by 0 bases and J by 1 base, with 10 bases left in between. The CDR3 runs 16 residues. Germline V gene sequence: CDR1 MNHNY, CDR2 SVGAGI (reference sequence). The CDR3 is CASSYSDRGSYNEQFF. The CDR3 coding sequence is TGTGCCAGCAGTTACTCGGACCGGGGATCCTACAATGAGCAGTTCTTC.